A selection of T cell receptor beta chains follows, all from one sample in a study of blood T cell repertoires in COVID-19. TCRdb keeps only in-frame clones here, not all; method: immunoSEQ multiplex PCR. The profile covers some 96,000 clones, with about 90% appearing a single time and approximately 7% taken by the ten largest. Input material: peripheral blood. These receptors all stem from a young man in a cohort sampled during active COVID-19. CDR3s include the opening cysteine and the closing phenylalanine or tryptophan. Each record gives: J gene, D gene, V gene, clone size, CDR3 protein, CDR3 DNA. D genes are given only for firm matches. Only part of the rows carry a size: once, few, many, or a class if the clone is expanded.

J: TRBJ1-1; D: NA; V: TRBV11-2; size: NA; CDR3: CASSLAQGTTEAFF; DNA: TGTGCCAGCAGCTTAGCTCAGGGGACCACTGAAGCTTTCTTT
J: TRBJ1-1; D: NA; V: TRBV7-2; size: NA; CDR3: CASSLTPGSAGKAFF; DNA: TGTGCCAGCAGCCTCACACCAGGGTCGGCGGGGAAAGCTTTCTTT
J: TRBJ2-5; D: TRBD1; V: TRBV7-2; size: NA; CDR3: CASSSGTGITKETQYF; DNA: TGTGCCAGCAGTTCCGGGACAGGGATTACAAAGGAGACCCAGTACTTC
J: TRBJ1-1; D: TRBD1; V: TRBV5-1; size: NA; CDR3: CASSLKGQGAVNTEAFF; DNA: TGCGCCAGCAGCTTAAAAGGACAGGGGGCCGTGAACACTGAAGCTTTCTTT
J: TRBJ1-1; D: NA; V: TRBV3-1/TRBV3-2; size: NA; CDR3: CASRQIPGNTEAFF; DNA: TGTGCCAGCCGACAGATACCGGGGAACACTGAAGCTTTCTTT
J: TRBJ1-1; D: TRBD1; V: TRBV19; size: NA; CDR3: CATWDRMNTEAFF; DNA: TGTGCCACCTGGGACAGGATGAACACTGAAGCTTTCTTT
J: TRBJ2-3; D: NA; V: TRBV12-3/TRBV12-4; size: NA; CDR3: CASSPADTQYF; DNA: TGTGCCAGCAGTCCGGCAGATACGCAGTATTTT
J: TRBJ1-1; D: NA; V: TRBV14; size: once; CDR3: CASSPSRGTEAFF; DNA: TGTGCCAGCAGCCCTTCAAGGGGGACTGAAGCTTTCTTT
J: TRBJ2-5; D: NA; V: TRBV7-8; size: NA; CDR3: CASSRRSGETQYF; DNA: TGTGCCAGCAGCCGGAGGTCCGGAGAGACCCAGTACTTC
J: TRBJ1-2; D: TRBD1; V: TRBV4-1; size: NA; CDR3: CASSHLGTGGANYGYTF; DNA: TGCGCCAGCAGCCACCTAGGGACAGGGGGAGCTAACTATGGCTACACCTTC
J: TRBJ2-1; D: NA; V: TRBV7-9; size: NA; CDR3: CASSLAARQGEQFF; DNA: TGTGCCAGCAGCTTAGCGGCACGGCAGGGTGAGCAGTTCTTC
J: TRBJ1-3; D: NA; V: TRBV10-3; size: NA; CDR3: CAISVDYTIYF; DNA: TGTGCCATCAGTGTCGACTACACCATATATTTT
J: TRBJ2-2; D: NA; V: TRBV6-5; size: NA; CDR3: CAGAGTTGELFF; DNA: TGTGCGGGGGCAGGGACAACCGGGGAGCTGTTTTTT
J: TRBJ2-1; D: TRBD1; V: TRBV11-2; size: NA; CDR3: CASSRTGGNEQFF; DNA: TGTGCCAGCAGCCGGACAGGGGGCAATGAGCAGTTCTTC
J: TRBJ2-7; D: NA; V: TRBV7-2; size: NA; CDR3: CASTADYEQYF; DNA: TGTGCCAGCACTGCGGACTACGAGCAGTACTTC
J: TRBJ1-1; D: TRBD1; V: TRBV3-1/TRBV3-2; size: NA; CDR3: CASSQGQGARTEAFF; DNA: TGTGCCAGCAGCCAAGGACAGGGGGCGAGGACTGAAGCTTTCTTT
J: TRBJ2-3; D: TRBD2; V: TRBV15; size: NA; CDR3: CATSRSIAGEKDTQYF; DNA: TGTGCCACCAGCAGATCAATAGCGGGGGAAAAAGATACGCAGTATTTT
J: TRBJ1-1; D: TRBD1; V: TRBV7-9; size: NA; CDR3: CASSGGTGGGTEAFF; DNA: TGTGCCAGCAGCGGAGGGACAGGGGGAGGCACTGAAGCTTTCTTT
J: TRBJ2-3; D: NA; V: TRBV5-1; size: once; CDR3: CASSLEYRSTDTQYF; DNA: TGCGCCAGCAGCTTGGAGTACAGGAGCACAGATACGCAGTATTTT
J: TRBJ2-1; D: TRBD1; V: TRBV19; size: NA; CDR3: CASNRGLYNEQFF; DNA: TGTGCCAGCAACAGGGGGCTTTACAATGAGCAGTTCTTC
J: TRBJ1-2; D: NA; V: TRBV6-1; size: NA; CDR3: CASSEASPGRYGYTF; DNA: TGTGCCAGCAGTGAAGCATCCCCAGGGCGCTATGGCTACACCTTC
J: TRBJ1-2; D: TRBD1; V: TRBV6-5; size: NA; CDR3: CASSYSRTGNYGYTF; DNA: TGTGCCAGCAGTTACTCGAGGACAGGGAACTATGGCTACACCTTC
J: TRBJ2-4; D: NA; V: TRBV6-5; size: once; CDR3: CASSYGWGDIQYF; DNA: TGTGCCAGCAGCTACGGCTGGGGAGACATTCAGTACTTC
J: TRBJ2-3; D: NA; V: TRBV30; size: NA; CDR3: CAWSLYSADTQYF; DNA: TGTGCCTGGAGTCTATATAGTGCAGATACGCAGTATTTT
J: TRBJ1-5; D: NA; V: TRBV7-2; size: NA; CDR3: CASSSGLHQPQHF; DNA: TGTGCCAGCAGCTCAGGGTTGCATCAGCCCCAGCATTTT
J: TRBJ2-2; D: NA; V: TRBV9; size: NA; CDR3: CASSVGRGALNTGELFF; DNA: TGTGCCAGCAGCGTAGGACGGGGGGCGTTGAACACCGGGGAGCTGTTTTTT
J: TRBJ2-1; D: NA; V: TRBV5-1; size: NA; CDR3: CASSLAKEVNYNEQFF; DNA: TGCGCCAGCAGCTTGGCCAAGGAGGTTAACTACAATGAGCAGTTCTTC
J: TRBJ2-1; D: TRBD2; V: TRBV3-1/TRBV3-2; size: NA; CDR3: CASSPRLAGHNEQFF; DNA: TGTGCCAGCAGCCCGAGACTAGCGGGGCACAATGAGCAGTTCTTC
J: TRBJ1-2; D: TRBD1; V: TRBV6-5; size: NA; CDR3: CASSPWTGQYGYTF; DNA: TGTGCCAGCAGTCCCTGGACAGGGCAGTATGGCTACACCTTC
J: TRBJ1-1; D: TRBD1; V: TRBV28; size: medium-sized; CDR3: CASTIARGFTEAFF; DNA: TGTGCCAGCACCATAGCCAGGGGGTTCACTGAAGCTTTCTTT
J: TRBJ2-3; D: TRBD2; V: TRBV18; size: NA; CDR3: CASSPLAGGQDTQYF; DNA: TGTGCCAGCTCACCACTAGCGGGGGGGCAGGATACGCAGTATTTT
J: TRBJ2-3; D: NA; V: TRBV15; size: NA; CDR3: CATSRGAGSTDTQYF; DNA: TGTGCCACCAGCAGAGGTGCAGGGAGCACAGATACGCAGTATTTT
J: TRBJ2-5; D: TRBD2; V: TRBV7-2; size: once; CDR3: CASSFLAGGGGTQYF; DNA: TGTGCCAGCAGCTTCTTAGCGGGGGGTGGCGGGACCCAGTACTTC
J: TRBJ2-3; D: TRBD2; V: TRBV9; size: NA; CDR3: CASSVGVAGGPPDTQYF; DNA: TGTGCCAGCAGCGTAGGGGTAGCGGGGGGGCCCCCAGATACGCAGTATTTT
J: TRBJ2-1; D: TRBD1; V: TRBV10-3; size: once; CDR3: CAVGDRGYNEQFF; DNA: TGTGCCGTCGGGGACAGGGGGTACAATGAGCAGTTCTTC
J: TRBJ1-2; D: TRBD1; V: TRBV18; size: NA; CDR3: CASSPDTGGRAYGYTF; DNA: TGTGCCAGCTCACCTGACACAGGGGGACGGGCCTATGGCTACACCTTC
J: TRBJ2-7; D: TRBD1; V: TRBV5-4; size: NA; CDR3: CASSLVGQYEQYF; DNA: TGTGCCAGCAGCTTGGTGGGACAGTACGAGCAGTACTTC
J: TRBJ1-2; D: TRBD1; V: TRBV6-5; size: NA; CDR3: CASRGQALDYGYTF; DNA: TGTGCCAGCAGAGGACAGGCCCTTGACTATGGCTACACCTTC
J: TRBJ2-1; D: NA; V: TRBV18; size: many; CDR3: CASSPEQGSAGEQFF; DNA: TGTGCCAGCTCACCCGAGCAGGGAAGTGCAGGGGAGCAGTTCTTC
J: TRBJ2-1; D: TRBD1; V: TRBV28; size: NA; CDR3: CASSSGTGVNEQFF; DNA: TGTGCCAGCAGTTCGGGGACAGGGGTGAATGAGCAGTTCTTC
J: TRBJ2-5; D: TRBD2; V: TRBV10-2; size: NA; CDR3: CASKAGGIGETQYF; DNA: TGCGCCAGCAAGGCGGGGGGGATCGGGGAGACCCAGTACTTC
J: TRBJ1-1; D: TRBD1; V: TRBV5-1; size: NA; CDR3: CASRPPGQRNTEAFF; DNA: TGCGCCAGCAGACCGCCGGGACAGAGGAACACTGAAGCTTTCTTT
J: TRBJ2-5; D: NA; V: TRBV2; size: once; CDR3: CASSDTPVRTQYF; DNA: TGTGCCAGCAGCGACACCCCCGTTAGGACCCAGTACTTC
J: TRBJ2-6; D: TRBD1; V: TRBV20-1; size: NA; CDR3: CSASMTGDHQVLTF; DNA: TGCAGTGCTAGTATGACAGGGGACCACCAGGTCCTGACTTTC
J: TRBJ1-1; D: NA; V: TRBV30; size: NA; CDR3: CAWSKAGSTSTEAFF; DNA: TGTGCCTGGAGTAAAGCCGGGAGCACGAGCACTGAAGCTTTCTTT
J: TRBJ1-2; D: TRBD1; V: TRBV28; size: NA; CDR3: CATVRGQGRGYTF; DNA: TGTGCCACCGTCCGGGGACAGGGGAGGGGCTACACCTTC
J: TRBJ1-1; D: NA; V: TRBV30; size: NA; CDR3: CAWSTGDTEAFF; DNA: TGTGCCTGGAGTACCGGGGACACTGAAGCTTTCTTT
J: TRBJ2-1; D: TRBD2; V: TRBV19; size: NA; CDR3: CASSQGGYNEQFF; DNA: TGTGCCAGTAGCCAGGGAGGGTACAATGAGCAGTTCTTC
J: TRBJ2-5; D: TRBD2; V: TRBV14; size: NA; CDR3: CASSPVRGGTQYF; DNA: TGTGCCAGCAGCCCGGTCCGGGGGGGGACCCAGTACTTC
J: TRBJ2-5; D: NA; V: TRBV7-2; size: NA; CDR3: CASSLSAETQYF; DNA: TGTGCCAGCAGCTTATCAGCGGAGACCCAGTACTTC
J: TRBJ2-3; D: NA; V: TRBV11-2; size: NA; CDR3: CASSSRTLGADTQYF; DNA: TGTGCCAGCAGCTCCAGGACCTTGGGAGCAGATACGCAGTATTTT
J: TRBJ1-3; D: TRBD1; V: TRBV5-1; size: NA; CDR3: CASSPGQGWGNTIYF; DNA: TGCGCCAGCAGTCCAGGACAGGGGTGGGGAAACACCATATATTTT
J: TRBJ1-4; D: TRBD1; V: TRBV27; size: NA; CDR3: CASSLEVGTGLFF; DNA: TGTGCCAGCAGTTTAGAAGTTGGGACAGGGTTGTTTTTT